This T cell receptor (beta chain) emerged from a study of blood T cell repertoires in COVID-19. The overall study: Italy, Spain and the United States were the sources of the convalescent and acute COVID-19 samples. The cDNA or gDNA used as material had been derived from T cells, B-cell-depleted T cells, or PBMCs.

There are 14 residues in the CDR3. Trimming took 1 base from V and 5 from J, leaving 9 bases between them. Per the germline V gene, CDR1 is KGHSH and CDR2 is LQKENI. The authors' processing: It was from reference gene primer amplification that nucleated cell counts were estimated. Sequenced by immunoSEQ multiplex PCR; TCRdb stores in-frame clones only, minus some. That table gives V, J and clone size, and the DNA gave D and trimming. The sample shows some 200,000 clones, about 90% of them seen only once. The rearrangement joins TRBV18 to TRBJ2-1; the D is unclear. The clonotype originates from a woman between 18 and 29 years old who had recovered from COVID-19. The sequencing sample was made of peripheral blood. In DNA, the CDR3 is TGTGCCAGCTCACCACTTCCCAGGAACAATGAGCAGTTCTTC. Its translation: CASSPLPRNNEQFF.